Following are 14 T cell receptor beta chains from one sample sequenced in a study of Graves' ophthalmopathy and Graves' hyperthyroidism. The authors amplified TCR beta CDR3 regions, and they did so from RNA transcripts for repertoire sequencing. First-round RT-PCR employed HTBI primers, with a second-round multiplex PCR after it. TCRdb processed the multiplex PCR reads anew with MiXCR; each CDR3 protein has one entry. This table holds around 600,000 distinct CDR3 sequences, roughly 41% found once. Sequencing was performed on peripheral blood. These receptors originate from an adult man with Graves' ophthalmopathy.

Note on this clonotype: One end of the junction does not line up with germline, which may come from a read error. The chain has TRBV20-1 and TRBJ1-1; 9 positions match TRBD1. Germline CDR1 and CDR2: DFQATT and SNEGSKA (reference sequence). This CDR3 has 14 residues. CDR3 sequence (DNA): TGCAGCGCTAAGGGGACAGGGACGGGCACTGAAGCTTTCTTT. Its translation: CSAKGTGTGTEAFF.

The sample holds many counts of this clonotype. The J gene is TRBJ2-7, the V gene TRBV24-1; 8 bases fit TRBD1. J gave up 2 bases and V 9 bases, and 8 bases lay outside the gene matches. Germline V lookup: CDR1 KGHDR, CDR2 SFDVKD. The CDR3 has 14 amino acids. CDR3 in DNA: TGTGCCACCCAACAGGGGGAAGTCCCCTACGAGCAGTACTTC. Protein product: CATQQGEVPYEQYF.

This clonotype has just one count. The chain is built from TRBV29-1 and TRBJ1-1; TRBD1 aligns across 8 bases. The CDR3 is 12 amino acids. The V gene's germline CDR1 is SQVTM and CDR2 ANQGSEA. Trimming at V came to 7 bases and at J to 11 bases, leaving 12 bases not matched to a gene. The CDR3 reads CSALSRDRYAFF. CDR3 nucleotides: TGCAGCGCCCTAAGCCGGGACAGGTATGCTTTCTTT. The full variable domain, its missing parts supplied by reference TRBV29-1 and TRBJ1-1, is SAVISQKPSRDICQRGTSLTIQCQVDSQVTMMFWYRQQPGQSLTLIATANQGSEATYESGFVIDKFPISRPNLTFSTLTVSNMSPEDSSIYLCSALSRDRYAFFGQGTRLTVV.

The chain joins TRBV11-2 to TRBJ1-3; D is ambiguous. CDR1 is SGHAT and CDR2 is FQNNGV in the germline V gene. Between the trimmed V and J ends, which lost 11 bases and 0 bases, there was a span of 14 bases. The CDR3 spans 14 residues. CDR3 coding DNA: TGTGCCTGGACTCAGCTACCCTCTGGAAACACCATATATTTT. Protein: CAWTQLPSGNTIYF.

This clonotype was observed once. This clone may be a read error of a much larger clone one base away. The chain uses TRBV5-6 and TRBJ1-3; TRBD1 is a possible D gene (5 bases). Germline CDR1 and CDR2: SGHDT and YYEEEE. The CDR3 contains 15 residues. The CDR3 reads CASSLGDYSGNTTYF. Written as DNA, the CDR3 is TGTGCCAGCAGCTTGGGGGACTACTCTGGAAACACCACATATTTT.

The chain couples TRBV19 to TRBJ1-6; D is unclear. The CDR3 contains 12 residues. The V end was cut by 10 bases, the J end by 13 bases, with 17 bases between. The germline gives CDR1 LNHDA, CDR2 SQIVND (reference sequence). The CDR3 reads CATDKGNQPLHF. CDR3 coding DNA: TGTGCCACAGACAAGGGCAATCAGCCCCTCCACTTT.

About this clonotype: This may come from a read error, since a much larger clone is one base off. The chain is built from TRBV28 and TRBJ2-5, with 8 nucleotides matching TRBD2. CDR1 MDHEN and CDR2 SYDVKM come from the germline V gene. The CDR3 is made up of 14 amino acids. The CDR3 protein is CAGSTPAGAETQYF. The CDR3 DNA follows: TGTGCCGGCAGTACCCCAGCGGGAGCAGAGACCCAGTACTTC.

This clonotype was counted many times. The rearrangement joins TRBV2 to TRBJ2-2, with 14 bases fitting TRBD2. Germline values: CDR1 SNHLY, CDR2 FYNNEI. This CDR3 has 16 residues. V lost 5 bases to trimming and J lost 4 bases; unmatched junction nucleotides: 3. CDR3 sequence: CASSLGLAGVTGELFF. CDR3 sequence (DNA): TGTGCCAGCAGTTTGGGACTAGCGGGAGTCACCGGGGAGCTGTTTTTT.

This clonotype was counted at least ten times. This chain connects TRBV6-5 to TRBJ1-5, with D unclear. With 0 bases removed from V and 5 bases from J, the gap between germline ends came to 8 bases. The CDR3 contains 14 residues. Germline lookup yields CDR1 MNHEY and CDR2 SVGAGI. The DNA of the CDR3 is TGTGCCAGCAGTTACTCGATCTCTGATCAGCCCCAGCATTTT. It codes for CASSYSISDQPQHF.

Comments on this clonotype: The CDR3 does not end in the conserved phenylalanine or tryptophan, so this is likely a read error. The J gene is TRBJ2-5, the V gene TRBV12-3 or TRBV12-4; tentative D call: TRBD2 (5 bases). The V and J ends lost 4 bases and 2 bases respectively, with 11 bases between them. The CDR3 covers 14 residues. The CDR3 is CASSSFSGQETQYL. The CDR3 coding sequence is TGTGCCAGCAGTTCCTTCAGCGGACAAGAGACCCAGTACCTC.

This clonotype was counted many times. The CDR3 sequence is CASSPEQGASYEQYF. CDR3 coding DNA: TGTGCCAGCAGCCCAGAACAGGGTGCATCCTACGAGCAGTACTTC. The J gene is TRBJ2-7, the V gene TRBV7-8, with TRBD1 as a possible D gene (6 bases). Germline V gives CDR1 SGHVS, CDR2 FQNEAQ. V lost 5 bases to trimming and J lost 1 base, with 15 bases between them. The CDR3 runs 15 residues. The complete variable domain, with remaining parts taken from reference TRBV7-8 and TRBJ2-7, reads GAGVSQSPRYKVAKRGQDVALRCDPISGHVSLFWYQQALGQGPEFLTYFQNEAQLDKSGLPSDRFFAERPEGSVSTLKIQRTQQEDSAVYLCASSPEQGASYEQYFGPGTRLTVT.

The chain uses TRBV10-3 and TRBJ2-5; TRBD1 matches at 10 bases. This CDR3 comprises 13 residues. Germline values: CDR1 ENHRY, CDR2 SYGVKD. After removal of 5 bases from V and 5 bases from J, the junction contained 2 bases not matched to a gene. This chain's CDR3 is CAISPTGGETQYF. As DNA, the CDR3 is TGTGCCATCAGTCCGACAGGGGGCGAGACCCAGTACTTC.

In this sample, this clonotype turned up a few times. The chain carries TRBV5-1 and TRBJ2-5; 12 bases are shared with TRBD1. Trimming cost V 4 bases and J 5 bases; bases outside gene matches: 9. The CDR3 covers 16 residues. The V gene's germline CDR1 is SGHRS and CDR2 YFSETQ. DNA for the CDR3: TGCGCCAGCAGCGGCGGGACAGGGGGCGAAGGGGAGACCCAGTACTTC. Translation gives CASSGGTGGEGETQYF.

Concerning this clonotype: Compared with germline, one end of the junction differs, possibly owing to a read error. The chain employs TRBV10-3 and TRBJ1-1; D is undetermined. The CDR3 has 19 amino acids. CDR1 and CDR2 (germline): ENHRY, SYGVKD. The chain's CDR3 is CASSLSRMLASEKETEAFF. Written as DNA, the CDR3 is TGTGCCAGCAGTTTATCGAGAATGTTGGCTTCCGAGAAAGAGACTGAAGCTTTCTTT.